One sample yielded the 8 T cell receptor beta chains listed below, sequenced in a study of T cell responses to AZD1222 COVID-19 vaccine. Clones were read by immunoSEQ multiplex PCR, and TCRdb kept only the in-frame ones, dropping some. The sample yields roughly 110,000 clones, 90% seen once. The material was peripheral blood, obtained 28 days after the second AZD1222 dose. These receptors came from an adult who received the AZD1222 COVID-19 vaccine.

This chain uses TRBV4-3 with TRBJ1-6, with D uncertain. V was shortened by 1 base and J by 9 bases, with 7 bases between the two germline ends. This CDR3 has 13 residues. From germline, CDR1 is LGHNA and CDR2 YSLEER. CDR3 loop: CASSQGSGSPLHF. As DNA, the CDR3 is TGCGCCAGCAGCCAAGGTTCGGGTTCACCCCTCCACTTT.

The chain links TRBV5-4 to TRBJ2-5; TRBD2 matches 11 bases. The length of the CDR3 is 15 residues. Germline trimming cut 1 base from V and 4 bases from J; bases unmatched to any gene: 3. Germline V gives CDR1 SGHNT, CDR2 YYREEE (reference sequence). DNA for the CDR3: TGTGCCAGCAGCTTGTGGCTAGCGGGGGGAGAGACCCAGTACTTC. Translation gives CASSLWLAGGETQYF.

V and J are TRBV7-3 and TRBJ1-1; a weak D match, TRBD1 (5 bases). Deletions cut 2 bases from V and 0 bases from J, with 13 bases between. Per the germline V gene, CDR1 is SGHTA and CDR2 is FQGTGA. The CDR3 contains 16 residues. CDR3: CASSLGGRLMNTEAFF. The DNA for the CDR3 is TGTGCCAGCAGCTTAGGGGGACGCCTCATGAACACTGAAGCTTTCTTT.

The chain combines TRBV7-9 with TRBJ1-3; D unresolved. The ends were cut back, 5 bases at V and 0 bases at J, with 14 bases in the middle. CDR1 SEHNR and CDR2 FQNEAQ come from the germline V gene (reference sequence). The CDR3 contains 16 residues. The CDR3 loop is CASSLPTQDSGNTIYF. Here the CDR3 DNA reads TGTGCCAGCAGCCTACCCACTCAGGACTCTGGAAACACCATATATTTT.

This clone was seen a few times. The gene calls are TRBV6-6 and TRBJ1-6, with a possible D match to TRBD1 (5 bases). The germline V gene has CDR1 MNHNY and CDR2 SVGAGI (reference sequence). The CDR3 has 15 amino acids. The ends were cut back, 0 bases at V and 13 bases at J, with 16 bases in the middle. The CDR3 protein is CASSYSTGDHNPLHF. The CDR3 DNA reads TGTGCCAGCAGTTACTCGACTGGGGACCATAACCCCCTCCACTTT.

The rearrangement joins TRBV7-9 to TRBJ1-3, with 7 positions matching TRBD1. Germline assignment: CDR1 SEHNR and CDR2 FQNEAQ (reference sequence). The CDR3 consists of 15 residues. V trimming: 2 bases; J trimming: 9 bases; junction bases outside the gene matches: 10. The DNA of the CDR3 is TGTGCCAGCAGCTTATACGACAGGGAGGGGGGCACCATATATTTT. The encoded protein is CASSLYDREGGTIYF.

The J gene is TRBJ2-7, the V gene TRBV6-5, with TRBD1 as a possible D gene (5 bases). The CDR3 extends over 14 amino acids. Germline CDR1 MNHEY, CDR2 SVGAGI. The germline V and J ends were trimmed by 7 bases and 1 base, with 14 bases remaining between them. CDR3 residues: CASKPTVTSYEQYF. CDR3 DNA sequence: TGTGCCAGCAAACCGACAGTGACTTCCTACGAGCAGTACTTC.

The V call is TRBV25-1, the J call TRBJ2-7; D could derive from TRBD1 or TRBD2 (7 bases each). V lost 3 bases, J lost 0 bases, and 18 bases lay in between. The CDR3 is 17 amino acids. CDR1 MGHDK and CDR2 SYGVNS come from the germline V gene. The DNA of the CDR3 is TGTGCCAGCAGTGAGCGGGGACAGCGGACTAGCTCCTACGAGCAGTACTTC. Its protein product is CASSERGQRTSSYEQYF.